A selection of T cell receptor beta chains follows, all from one sample in a study of blood T cell repertoires in COVID-19. Method: immunoSEQ multiplex PCR; TCRdb's copy keeps in-frame clones and lacks some. Among roughly 120,000 clones listed, around nine tenths were seen once. The sample taken for sequencing was peripheral blood. The receptors derive from a man aged 60 to 69 with COVID-19, enrolled during active disease. The CDR3 runs from the conserved cysteine through the conserved F or W. Fields, in order: J gene, clone size, D gene, V gene, CDR3 protein, CDR3 DNA. D genes are given only for firm matches. Expanded clones are given a class, and other clones once, few, many or no size at all.

TRBJ1-1	NA	NA	TRBV19	CASSMGRTEAFF	TGTGCCAGTAGTATGGGGAGGACTGAAGCTTTCTTT
TRBJ1-1	NA	NA	TRBV7-9	CASSFYGGAEAFF	TGTGCCAGCAGCTTTTATGGTGGTGCGGAAGCTTTCTTT
TRBJ1-1	NA	TRBD1	TRBV5-1	CASSISGTGGYDAFF	TGCGCCAGCAGCATCTCCGGGACAGGGGGTTATGACGCTTTCTTT
TRBJ2-5	NA	NA	TRBV7-9	CASSYGANQETQYF	TGTGCCAGCAGCTATGGGGCTAACCAAGAGACCCAGTACTTC
TRBJ2-3	NA	NA	TRBV28	CASSSSTGTYSSTDTQYF	TGTGCCAGCAGTTCGTCCACCGGGACATATTCTAGCACAGATACGCAGTATTTT
TRBJ2-5	NA	NA	TRBV6-5	CASSFMETQYF	TGTGCCAGCAGTTTTATGGAGACCCAGTACTTC
TRBJ2-7	NA	NA	TRBV5-1	CASSLDPSSSYEQYF	TGCGCCAGCAGCTTGGACCCTAGCTCCTCCTACGAGCAGTACTTC
TRBJ1-4	NA	TRBD1	TRBV28	CASSLITGVEDEKLFF	TGTGCCAGCAGTCTTATAACAGGGGTGGAGGATGAAAAACTGTTTTTT
TRBJ1-3	NA	NA	TRBV5-6	CASSGTRGNGNTIYF	TGTGCCAGCAGCGGGACCAGGGGAAATGGAAACACCATATATTTT
TRBJ2-7	NA	TRBD2	TRBV10-3	CATSERGVGPYEQYF	TGTGCCACCTCTGAACGGGGGGTGGGCCCCTACGAGCAGTACTTC
TRBJ2-4	once	NA	TRBV5-4	CASSLEEGTKNIQYF	TGTGCCAGCAGCTTGGAGGAGGGAACCAAAAACATTCAGTACTTC
TRBJ2-3	NA	NA	TRBV5-8	CASSLGQIPDTQYF	TGTGCCAGCAGCTTGGGACAGATTCCAGATACGCAGTATTTT
TRBJ2-3	NA	TRBD1	TRBV27	CASAWGTGVTDTQYF	TGTGCCAGTGCTTGGGGGACAGGGGTAACAGATACGCAGTATTTT